A selection of T cell receptor beta chains follows, all from one sample in a study of shared clonotypes between healthy human individuals. Some clones are missing from TCRdb's copy, which holds only in-frame ones; the method was immunoSEQ multiplex PCR. The sample contains some 650,000 clones, around 97% of which appear only once. Sequencing was performed on naive CD4+ T cells sorted from blood. Receptors originate from a woman aged 25-40 years in good health. The CDR3 runs from the conserved cysteine through the conserved F or W. The D gene is left open where the match is weak. Some rows have no size entry. The others give once, few or many, or a class for an expanded clone.

abundance: NA; j_gene: TRBJ2-7; v_gene: TRBV5-4; d_gene: NA; CDR3aa: CASSLDGGEQYF; CDR3nt: TGTGCCAGCAGCTTGGATGGGGGCGAGCAGTACTTC
abundance: NA; j_gene: TRBJ2-5; v_gene: TRBV5-1; d_gene: NA; CDR3aa: CASSLVVEGETQYF; CDR3nt: TGCGCCAGCAGCTTGGTTGTTGAGGGGGAGACCCAGTACTTC
abundance: NA; j_gene: TRBJ2-5; v_gene: TRBV6-6; d_gene: NA; CDR3aa: CASSQIRDRQETQYF; CDR3nt: TGTGCCAGCAGTCAAATCCGGGACCGCCAAGAGACCCAGTACTTC
abundance: NA; j_gene: TRBJ2-7; v_gene: TRBV6-1; d_gene: TRBD1; CDR3aa: CASSRTGVLSYEQYF; CDR3nt: TGTGCCAGCAGCCGGACAGGGGTGTTGTCCTACGAGCAGTACTTC
abundance: NA; j_gene: TRBJ1-5; v_gene: TRBV5-1; d_gene: NA; CDR3aa: CASSLGQPNQPQHF; CDR3nt: TGCGCCAGCAGCTTGGGACAGCCGAATCAGCCCCAGCATTTT
abundance: NA; j_gene: TRBJ1-2; v_gene: TRBV29-1; d_gene: NA; CDR3aa: CSVAEGGGMNYGYTF; CDR3nt: TGCAGCGTTGCCGAGGGTGGGGGGATGAACTATGGCTACACCTTC
abundance: NA; j_gene: TRBJ2-7; v_gene: TRBV23-1; d_gene: NA; CDR3aa: CASSQFRDHTYEQYF; CDR3nt: TGCGCCAGCAGTCAATTCCGGGACCACACCTACGAGCAGTACTTC
abundance: NA; j_gene: TRBJ2-1; v_gene: TRBV5-1; d_gene: TRBD2; CDR3aa: CASRFGLAGNNEQFF; CDR3nt: TGCGCCAGCAGATTTGGACTAGCGGGAAACAATGAGCAGTTCTTC
abundance: NA; j_gene: TRBJ2-3; v_gene: TRBV28; d_gene: NA; CDR3aa: CASSSGGGFFTDTQYF; CDR3nt: TGTGCCAGCAGTTCTGGGGGCGGGTTTTTCACAGATACGCAGTATTTT
abundance: NA; j_gene: TRBJ2-7; v_gene: TRBV28; d_gene: TRBD2; CDR3aa: CASRPGLAGYEQYF; CDR3nt: TGTGCCAGCAGGCCGGGGCTAGCGGGCTACGAGCAGTACTTC
abundance: NA; j_gene: TRBJ2-7; v_gene: TRBV27; d_gene: TRBD2; CDR3aa: CASTSWGGSGGEQYF; CDR3nt: TGTGCCAGCACCTCCTGGGGCGGGTCGGGGGGCGAGCAGTACTTC
abundance: NA; j_gene: TRBJ2-1; v_gene: TRBV9; d_gene: NA; CDR3aa: CASSVEVGGPYNEQFF; CDR3nt: TGTGCCAGCAGCGTAGAGGTTGGGGGCCCCTACAATGAGCAGTTCTTC
abundance: NA; j_gene: TRBJ2-2; v_gene: TRBV2; d_gene: NA; CDR3aa: CASSRSTGELFF; CDR3nt: TGTGCCAGCAGCCGGTCGACCGGGGAGCTGTTTTTT
abundance: NA; j_gene: TRBJ2-3; v_gene: TRBV13; d_gene: TRBD2; CDR3aa: CASSTLASGRRDTQYF; CDR3nt: TGTGCCAGCAGCACCCTGGCTAGCGGGAGACGAGATACGCAGTATTTT
abundance: NA; j_gene: TRBJ1-3; v_gene: TRBV5-3; d_gene: NA; CDR3aa: CARSLGDNSGNTIYF; CDR3nt: TGTGCCAGAAGCTTGGGGGACAACTCTGGAAACACCATATATTTT
abundance: NA; j_gene: TRBJ2-1; v_gene: TRBV5-4; d_gene: NA; CDR3aa: CASSLGGVPYNEQFF; CDR3nt: TGTGCCAGCAGCTTGGGGGGAGTTCCCTACAATGAGCAGTTCTTC
abundance: NA; j_gene: TRBJ2-7; v_gene: TRBV5-1; d_gene: TRBD2; CDR3aa: CASSSRGLAGISYEQYF; CDR3nt: TGCGCCAGCAGCTCCCGAGGACTAGCGGGAATCTCCTACGAGCAGTACTTC
abundance: NA; j_gene: TRBJ2-1; v_gene: TRBV5-5; d_gene: NA; CDR3aa: CASSLVNSGNNEQFF; CDR3nt: TGTGCCAGCAGCTTGGTAAATAGCGGCAACAATGAGCAGTTCTTC
abundance: NA; j_gene: TRBJ2-7; v_gene: TRBV27; d_gene: NA; CDR3aa: CASSPRDRDLAGATYEQYF; CDR3nt: TGTGCCAGCAGCCCCCGGGACAGGGATCTAGCGGGAGCAACCTACGAGCAGTACTTC
abundance: NA; j_gene: TRBJ2-7; v_gene: TRBV6-6; d_gene: TRBD1; CDR3aa: CASSRLQGALDEQYF; CDR3nt: TGTGCCAGCAGCAGATTACAGGGGGCGTTAGACGAGCAGTACTTC
abundance: NA; j_gene: TRBJ1-5; v_gene: TRBV28; d_gene: TRBD1; CDR3aa: CASSPGQTSNQPQHF; CDR3nt: TGTGCCAGCAGCCCGGGACAGACTAGCAATCAGCCCCAGCATTTT
abundance: once; j_gene: TRBJ2-1; v_gene: TRBV5-8; d_gene: TRBD2; CDR3aa: CASSLTLTSGRADEQFF; CDR3nt: TGTGCCAGCAGCTTAACCCTGACTAGCGGGAGGGCCGATGAGCAGTTCTTC
abundance: NA; j_gene: TRBJ2-5; v_gene: TRBV4-1; d_gene: TRBD1; CDR3aa: CASSRFPGGTETQYF; CDR3nt: TGCGCCAGCAGCCGGTTTCCAGGGGGTACGGAGACCCAGTACTTC
abundance: NA; j_gene: TRBJ2-1; v_gene: TRBV2; d_gene: NA; CDR3aa: CASTGHFYNEQFF; CDR3nt: TGTGCCAGCACCGGCCACTTTTACAATGAGCAGTTCTTC
abundance: NA; j_gene: TRBJ1-1; v_gene: TRBV28; d_gene: NA; CDR3aa: CASSLMGPMNTEAFF; CDR3nt: TGTGCCAGCAGTTTAATGGGACCGATGAACACTGAAGCTTTCTTT
abundance: NA; j_gene: TRBJ2-3; v_gene: TRBV27; d_gene: NA; CDR3aa: CASSLGATQYF; CDR3nt: TGTGCCAGCAGTTTGGGAGCTACGCAGTATTTT
abundance: NA; j_gene: TRBJ1-3; v_gene: TRBV15; d_gene: NA; CDR3aa: CATSRDQNTIYF; CDR3nt: TGTGCCACCAGCAGAGATCAAAACACCATATATTTT
abundance: NA; j_gene: TRBJ2-1; v_gene: TRBV19; d_gene: NA; CDR3aa: CASTRGGPYNEQFF; CDR3nt: TGTGCCAGTACACGTGGGGGACCTTACAATGAGCAGTTCTTC
abundance: NA; j_gene: TRBJ1-5; v_gene: TRBV11-3; d_gene: NA; CDR3aa: CASSLAGSWAGNQPQHF; CDR3nt: TGTGCCAGCAGCTTAGCGGGATCTTGGGCCGGCAATCAGCCCCAGCATTTT
abundance: once; j_gene: TRBJ2-5; v_gene: TRBV5-1; d_gene: TRBD1; CDR3aa: CASRRTGDGTETQYF; CDR3nt: TGCGCCAGCAGGCGGACAGGGGATGGGACGGAGACCCAGTACTTC
abundance: NA; j_gene: TRBJ1-1; v_gene: TRBV28; d_gene: TRBD1; CDR3aa: CASSLDRGDGAFF; CDR3nt: TGTGCCAGCAGTTTAGACAGGGGGGATGGAGCTTTCTTT
abundance: NA; j_gene: TRBJ2-7; v_gene: TRBV27; d_gene: TRBD2; CDR3aa: CASSFGRLAVYEQYF; CDR3nt: TGTGCCAGCAGTTTCGGTAGACTAGCGGTCTACGAGCAGTACTTC
abundance: NA; j_gene: TRBJ1-3; v_gene: TRBV18; d_gene: NA; CDR3aa: CASSPTGTERGNTIYF; CDR3nt: TGTGCCAGCTCGCCCACAGGGACGGAGCGTGGAAACACCATATATTTT